This T cell receptor (beta chain) was observed in a study of cytomegalovirus exposure and HLA in healthy donors. Study as a whole: Among the 300 to 450 genotyped donors, over 70% were placed in the Caucasian-associated ancestry cluster. Study observations and caveats: A cluster of highly shared sequence variants was likely a sequencing artifact. Another analysis was done later, and it associated around 15,000 TCR beta sequences with HLA alleles at 0.05 false discovery rate.

With respect to this clone: As yet, its antigen is unknown.

The PCR contained 60 Vbeta and 13 Jbeta primers. Using immunoSEQ multiplex PCR, the repertoire was profiled, and TCRdb retains in-frame clones only, with some absent. Its table lists some 120,000 clones. With 2 bases removed from V and 3 bases from J, the gap between germline ends came to 8 bases. Germline values: CDR1 SGHTA, CDR2 FQGNSA. The CDR3 is made up of 14 amino acids. The TCR sequence derives from a man aged 35 to 55 in good health and CMV-seropositive. The genes are TRBV7-2 and TRBJ1-5; D gene uncertain. Input material: PBMCs. The CDR3 spells CASSLSVFNQPQHF. CDR3 bases: TGTGCCAGCAGCTTATCGGTTTTCAATCAGCCCCAGCATTTT.